This TCR beta chain was sequenced for a study of vaccination effects on CD4 cells after COVID-19 (dated by TCRdb to the early 2020s). Concerning the study at large: Post-vaccine samples across the study were collected a median of 72 days after the second dose, with a range of 14 to 241. In both COVID-19 convalescent patients and infection-naive vaccine recipients, the study compared SARS-CoV-2 spike-specific CD4+ TCR repertoires from before mRNA vaccination with those from after it. Altogether, around 11 COVID-19 convalescent patients and several SARS-CoV-2-naive healthy vaccine recipients made up the full study. Cultures from other donors in the study were sequenced with the Oncomine TCR Beta short-read assay on an Illumina iSeq 100.

Libraries were constructed by the immunoSEQ multiplex PCR assay. DNA from the cultured and isolated CD4+ T cells underwent TCR beta CDR3 sequencing. Processing in the source paper ran as follows. Non-productive TCR sequences were discarded, and reads were trimmed to the CDR3 region, with only CDR3s of 7 or more amino acids retained. Antigen-specific clonotypes were identified using the MANAFEST web app by comparison of expansion in peptide wells against reference cultures. To be called positive, a clone needed expansion at FDR<0.05 compared with the reference and with all other wells, an odds ratio greater than 5, and a frequency greater than 0.1% in two replicate wells. Cross-reactive clonotypes were defined as significantly expanded in SARS-CoV-2 spike wells and in at least one common cold coronavirus spike condition. CDR3 similarity was assessed by Levenshtein distance using the stringdist R package, and unrooted trees were constructed with ape in R 3.6.1. Entries here come from immuneACCESS through TCRdb and include only in-frame sequences with V and J called. Some clones fail to appear in such tables; in the studies checked, an unresolved V gene covers under half of the shortfall, and the cause of the remainder is unknown. That table furnishes V, J and clone size, whereas the DNA furnished D and trimming. The sample table contains approximately 30,000 clones; only one count was recorded for roughly four fifths of them. Roughly 1.6% of the sample is held by the ten biggest clonotypes.

To identify antigen-specific CD4+ T cell clonotypes by their expansion, the ViraFEST assay first stimulated PBMC with viral peptide pools and then applied TCR sequencing. After about 9 days of culture, CD4+ T cells were isolated with the EasySep CD4+ T cell isolation kit. Each participant got two doses of an mRNA SARS-CoV-2 vaccine, either BNT162b2 or mRNA-1273. Healthy vaccine recipients had no prior SARS-CoV-2 infection, confirmed by negative nucleocapsid antibodies before and after vaccination. Around 2.1 million PBMC per well were cultured with approximately 10 ug/ml peptides in IMDM containing about 5% human AB serum, around 10 IU/ml IL-2 and gentamicin. Half of the culture medium was replaced with fresh IL-2-containing medium on days 3 and 7. Unless noted otherwise, every peptide stimulation condition was grown in triplicate wells. PBMC were separated from whole blood using Ficoll-Paque Plus gradient centrifugation and were then either cryopreserved at -140C or used fresh. The overlapping peptide pools covered the spike proteins of SARS-CoV-2 as well as those of the common cold coronaviruses HCoV-NL63, HCoV-OC43 and HCoV-229E. The QIAamp micro DNA kit was used to extract genomic DNA from the cultured CD4+ T cells.

The study at large found these results: Marked clonal contraction was observed in both infection-induced and vaccine-induced clones at late post-vaccination timepoints, consistent with waning T cell responses. In healthy vaccine recipients, vaccine-induced clones were almost all SARS-CoV-2 mono-reactive, with only 1 of 255 being cross-reactive with common cold coronaviruses. The study was limited by a small number of convalescent patients, and early post-infection timepoints were lacking.

About this clone: Its cognate antigen has yet to be identified. No much larger clonotype is one base removed from it; base qualities were not supplied.

Source: CD4+ T cells from PBMCs cultured with HCoV-NL63 spike peptides, taken after COVID-19 vaccination. The cell subset or site label for this specimen denotes: HCoV-NL63 spike overlapping peptide pool stimulation. This TCR was sampled from a human donor who received a COVID-19 vaccine. Some clones in this sample may be carry-over from other donors' samples.

CDR3 region: CASKGVPDRSSAFF. The nucleotides are TGTGCCAGTAAGGGTGTTCCTGATCGTTCTTCGGCTTTCTTT. The chain couples TRBV19 to TRBJ1-1; the D gene lacks a confident call. From the germline V gene (reference sequence), CDR1 is LNHDA and CDR2 is SQIVND. The junction shows trimming of 7 bases on V and 11 bases on J, plus 23 bases between the germline ends. The CDR3 spans 14 residues, from the cysteine through the phenylalanine. The DNA shown is the 42-base CDR3, in frame from base 1.